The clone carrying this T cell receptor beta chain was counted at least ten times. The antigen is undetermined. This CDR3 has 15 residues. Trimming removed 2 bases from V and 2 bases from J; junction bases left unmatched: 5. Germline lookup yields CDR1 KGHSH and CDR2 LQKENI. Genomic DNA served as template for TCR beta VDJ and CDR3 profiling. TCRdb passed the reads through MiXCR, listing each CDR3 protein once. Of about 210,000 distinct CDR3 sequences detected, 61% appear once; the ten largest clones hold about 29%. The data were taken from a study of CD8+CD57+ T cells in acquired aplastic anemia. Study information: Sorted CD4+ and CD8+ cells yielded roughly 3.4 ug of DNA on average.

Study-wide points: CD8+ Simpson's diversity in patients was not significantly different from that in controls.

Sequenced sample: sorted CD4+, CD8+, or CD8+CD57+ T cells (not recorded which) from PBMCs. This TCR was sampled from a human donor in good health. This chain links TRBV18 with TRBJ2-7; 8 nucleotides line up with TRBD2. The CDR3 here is CASSPSRGGTYEQYF. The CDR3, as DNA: TGTGCCAGCTCACCAAGTCGGGGGGGGACCTACGAGCAGTACTTC.